This T cell receptor beta chain was observed in a study of OX40 agonist ivuxolimab in advanced cancers. Clones were read by immunoSEQ multiplex PCR, and TCRdb kept only the in-frame ones, dropping some. This table has 120,000 or so clones, around 93% appearing once. Germline loops: CDR1 MGHDK, CDR2 SYGVNS. This CDR3 comprises 13 residues. V lost 4 bases, J lost 9 bases, and 2 bases stayed unmatched. Specimen: CD4+ or CD8+ T cells sorted from blood, collected in a trial of the OX40 agonist ivuxolimab. The receptor comes from an adult with an advanced solid tumor such as melanoma, head and neck, liver or kidney cancer. The V gene is TRBV25-1, the J gene TRBJ1-6, with 8 bases identical to TRBD1. The CDR3 is CASSGQGASPLHF. CDR3 nucleotide sequence: TGTGCCAGCAGTGGTCAGGGGGCTTCACCCCTCCACTTT.